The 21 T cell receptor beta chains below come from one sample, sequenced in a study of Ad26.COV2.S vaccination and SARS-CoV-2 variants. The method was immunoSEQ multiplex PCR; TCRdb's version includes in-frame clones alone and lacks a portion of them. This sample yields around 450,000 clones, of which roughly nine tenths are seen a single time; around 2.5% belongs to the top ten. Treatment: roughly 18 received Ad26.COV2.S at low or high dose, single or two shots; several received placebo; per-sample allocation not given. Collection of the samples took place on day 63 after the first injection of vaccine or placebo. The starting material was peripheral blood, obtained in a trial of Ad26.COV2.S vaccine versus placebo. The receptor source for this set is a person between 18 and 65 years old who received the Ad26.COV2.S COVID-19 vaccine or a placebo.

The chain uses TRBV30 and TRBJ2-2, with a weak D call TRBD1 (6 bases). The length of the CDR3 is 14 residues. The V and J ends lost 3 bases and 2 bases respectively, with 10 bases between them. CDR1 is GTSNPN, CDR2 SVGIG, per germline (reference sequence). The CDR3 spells CAWRRTANTGELFF. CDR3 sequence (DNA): TGTGCCTGGAGGAGGACAGCCAACACCGGGGAGCTGTTTTTT.

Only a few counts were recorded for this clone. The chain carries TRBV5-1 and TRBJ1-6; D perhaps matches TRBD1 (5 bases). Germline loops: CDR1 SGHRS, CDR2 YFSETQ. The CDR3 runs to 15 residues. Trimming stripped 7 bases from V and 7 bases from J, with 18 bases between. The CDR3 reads CASGNGRRGNSPLHF. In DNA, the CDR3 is TGCGCCAGCGGCAACGGACGACGGGGGAATTCACCCCTCCACTTT.

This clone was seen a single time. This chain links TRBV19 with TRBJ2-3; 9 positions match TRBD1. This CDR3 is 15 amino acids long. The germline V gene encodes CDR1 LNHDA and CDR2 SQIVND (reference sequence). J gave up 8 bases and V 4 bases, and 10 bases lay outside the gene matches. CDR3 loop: CASSRGTGSLPTQYF. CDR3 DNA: TGTGCCAGTAGTAGAGGGACAGGGAGTCTGCCTACGCAGTATTTT.

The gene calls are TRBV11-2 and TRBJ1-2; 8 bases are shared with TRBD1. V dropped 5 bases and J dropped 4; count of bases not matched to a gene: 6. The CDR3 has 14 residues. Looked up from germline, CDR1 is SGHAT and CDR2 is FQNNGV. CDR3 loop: CASSKTGDGYGYTF. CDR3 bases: TGTGCCAGCAGCAAGACAGGGGACGGCTATGGCTACACCTTC.

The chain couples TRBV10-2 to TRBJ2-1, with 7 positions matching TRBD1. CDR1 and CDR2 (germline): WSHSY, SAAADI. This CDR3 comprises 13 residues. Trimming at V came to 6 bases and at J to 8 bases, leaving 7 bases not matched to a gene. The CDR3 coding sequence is TGCGCCAGCAGCCTCTGGACAGGCCATGAGCAGTTCTTC. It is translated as CASSLWTGHEQFF.

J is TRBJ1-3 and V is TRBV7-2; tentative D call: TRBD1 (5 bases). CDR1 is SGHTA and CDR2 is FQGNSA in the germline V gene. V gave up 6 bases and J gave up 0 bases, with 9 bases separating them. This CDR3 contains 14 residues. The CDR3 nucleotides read TGTGCCAGCAGACCGACAGTCTCTGGAAACACCATATATTTT. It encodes CASRPTVSGNTIYF.

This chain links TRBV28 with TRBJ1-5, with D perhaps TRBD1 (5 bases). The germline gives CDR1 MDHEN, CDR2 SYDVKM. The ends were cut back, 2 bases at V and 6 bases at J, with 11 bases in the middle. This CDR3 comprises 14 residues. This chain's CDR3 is CASSLQGTIQPQHF. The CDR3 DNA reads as TGTGCCAGCAGTTTACAGGGAACAATTCAGCCCCAGCATTTT.

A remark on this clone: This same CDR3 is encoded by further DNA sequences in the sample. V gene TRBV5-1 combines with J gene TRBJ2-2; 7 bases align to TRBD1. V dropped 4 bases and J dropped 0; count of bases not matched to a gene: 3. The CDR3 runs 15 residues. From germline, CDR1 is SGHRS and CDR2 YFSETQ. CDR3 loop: CASSPGTANTGELFF. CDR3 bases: TGCGCCAGCAGCCCCGGGACAGCGAACACCGGGGAGCTGTTTTTT.

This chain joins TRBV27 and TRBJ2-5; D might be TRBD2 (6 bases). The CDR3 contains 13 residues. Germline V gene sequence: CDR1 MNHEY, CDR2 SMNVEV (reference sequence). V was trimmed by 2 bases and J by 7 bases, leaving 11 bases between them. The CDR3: CASSLGGYGTQYF. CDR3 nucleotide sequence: TGTGCCAGCAGTTTAGGAGGGTATGGGACCCAGTACTTC.

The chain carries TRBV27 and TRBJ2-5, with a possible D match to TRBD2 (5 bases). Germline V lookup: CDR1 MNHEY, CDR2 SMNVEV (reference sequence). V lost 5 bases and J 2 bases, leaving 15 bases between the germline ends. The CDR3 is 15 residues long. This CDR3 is CASSPRGGRQETQYF. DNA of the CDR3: TGTGCCAGCAGTCCCCGCGGCGGGCGGCAAGAGACCCAGTACTTC.

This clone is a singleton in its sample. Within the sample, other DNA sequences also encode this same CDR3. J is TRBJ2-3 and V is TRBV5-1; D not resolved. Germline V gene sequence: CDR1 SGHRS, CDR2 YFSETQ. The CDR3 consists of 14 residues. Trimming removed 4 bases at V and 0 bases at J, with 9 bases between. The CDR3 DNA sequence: TGCGCCAGCAGCCCCCTTTCTAGCACAGATACGCAGTATTTT. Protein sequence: CASSPLSSTDTQYF. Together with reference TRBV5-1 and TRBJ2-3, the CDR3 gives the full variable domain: KAGVTQTPRYLIKTRGQQVTLSCSPISGHRSVSWYQQTPGQGLQFLFEYFSETQRNKGNFPGRFSGRQFSNSRSEMNVSTLELGDSALYLCASSPLSSTDTQYFGPGTRLTVL.

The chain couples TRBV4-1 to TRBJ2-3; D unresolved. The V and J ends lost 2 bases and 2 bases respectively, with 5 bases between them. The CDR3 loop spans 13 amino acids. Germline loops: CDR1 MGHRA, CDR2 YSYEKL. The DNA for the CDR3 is TGCGCCAGCAGCCAAACGTTCACAGATACGCAGTATTTT. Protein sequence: CASSQTFTDTQYF.

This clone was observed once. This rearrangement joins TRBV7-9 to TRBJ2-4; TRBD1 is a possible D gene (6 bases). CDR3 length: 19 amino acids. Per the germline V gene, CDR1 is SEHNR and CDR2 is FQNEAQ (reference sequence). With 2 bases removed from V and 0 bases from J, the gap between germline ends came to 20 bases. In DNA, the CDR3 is TGTGCCAGCAGCTTATATGGGGGCGGACCGTTTATAGCCAAAAACATTCAGTACTTC. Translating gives CASSLYGGGPFIAKNIQYF. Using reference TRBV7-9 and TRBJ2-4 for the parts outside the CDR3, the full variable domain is DTGVSQNPRHKITKRGQNVTFRCDPISEHNRLYWYRQTLGQGPEFLTYFQNEAQLEKSRLLSDRFSAERPKGSFSTLEIQRTEQGDSAMYLCASSLYGGGPFIAKNIQYFGAGTRLSVL.

The CDR3 region has the DNA TGTGCCAGCAGTTTAATGGACAGGGGAAACACCATATATTTT. It translates to CASSLMDRGNTIYF. The gene calls are TRBV28 and TRBJ1-3; 7 nucleotides match TRBD1. The CDR3 has 14 amino acids. CDR1 MDHEN and CDR2 SYDVKM come from the germline V gene. V was clipped by 2 bases and J by 4 bases; unmatched bases: 2.

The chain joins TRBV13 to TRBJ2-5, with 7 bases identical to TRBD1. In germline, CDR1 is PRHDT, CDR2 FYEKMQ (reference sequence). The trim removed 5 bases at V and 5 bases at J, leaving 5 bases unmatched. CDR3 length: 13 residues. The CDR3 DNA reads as TGTGCCAGCAGCATACAGGGGAGTGAGACCCAGTACTTC. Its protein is CASSIQGSETQYF.

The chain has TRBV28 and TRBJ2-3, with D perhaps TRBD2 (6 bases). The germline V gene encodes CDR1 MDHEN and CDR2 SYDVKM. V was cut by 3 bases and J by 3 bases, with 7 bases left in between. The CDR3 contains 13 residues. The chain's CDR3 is CASSFGGTDTQYF. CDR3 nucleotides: TGTGCCAGCAGTTTTGGGGGGACAGATACGCAGTATTTT.

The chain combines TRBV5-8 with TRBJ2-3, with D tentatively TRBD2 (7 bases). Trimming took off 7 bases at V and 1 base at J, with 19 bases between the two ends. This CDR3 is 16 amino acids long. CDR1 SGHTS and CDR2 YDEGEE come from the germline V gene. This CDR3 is CASPRGVGHRTDTQYF. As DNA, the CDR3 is TGTGCCAGCCCACGGGGGGTGGGACACCGCACAGATACGCAGTATTTT.

The CDR3 DNA reads TGTGCCAGCAGCGTAATCCCCGGGACAGGGGGGAATGAGCAGTTCTTC. This sequence encodes CASSVIPGTGGNEQFF. This rearrangement joins TRBV9 to TRBJ2-1; 11 nucleotides match TRBD1. After removal of 1 base from V and 7 bases from J, the junction contained 7 bases not matched to a gene. Germline values: CDR1 SGDLS, CDR2 YYNGEE. The length of the CDR3 is 16 residues. Variable domain in full (rest from reference TRBV9 and TRBJ2-1): DSGVTQTPKHLITATGQRVTLRCSPRSGDLSVYWYQQSLDQGLQFLIQYYNGEERAKGNILERFSAQQFPDLHSELNLSSLELGDSALYFCASSVIPGTGGNEQFFGPGTRLTVL.

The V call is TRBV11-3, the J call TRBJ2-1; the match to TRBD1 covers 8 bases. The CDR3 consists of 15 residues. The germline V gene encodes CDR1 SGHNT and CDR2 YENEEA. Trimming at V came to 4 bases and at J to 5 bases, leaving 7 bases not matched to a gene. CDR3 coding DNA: TGTGCCAGCAGCTCCGGACAGGGATACGACAATGAGCAGTTCTTC. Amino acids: CASSSGQGYDNEQFF.

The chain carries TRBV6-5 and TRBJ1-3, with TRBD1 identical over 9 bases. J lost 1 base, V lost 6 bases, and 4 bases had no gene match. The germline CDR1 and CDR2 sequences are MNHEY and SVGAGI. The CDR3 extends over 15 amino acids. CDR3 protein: CASRGTGTSGNTIYF. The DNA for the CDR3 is TGTGCCAGCAGAGGGACAGGGACGTCTGGAAACACCATATATTTT.

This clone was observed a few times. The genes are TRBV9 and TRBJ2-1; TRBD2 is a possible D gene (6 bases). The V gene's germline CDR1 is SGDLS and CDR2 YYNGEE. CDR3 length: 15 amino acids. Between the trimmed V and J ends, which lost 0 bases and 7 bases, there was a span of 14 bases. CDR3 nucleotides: TGTGCCAGCAGCGTAGAAGGCCACCGGGGGAATGAGCAGTTCTTC. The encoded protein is CASSVEGHRGNEQFF.